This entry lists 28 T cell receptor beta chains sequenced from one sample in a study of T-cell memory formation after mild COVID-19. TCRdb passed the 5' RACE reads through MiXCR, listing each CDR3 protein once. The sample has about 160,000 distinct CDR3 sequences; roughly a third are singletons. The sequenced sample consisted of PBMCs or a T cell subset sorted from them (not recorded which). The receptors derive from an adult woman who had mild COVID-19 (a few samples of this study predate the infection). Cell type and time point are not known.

CDR3: CASSLTGLGRADTQYF. In nucleotides, the CDR3 is TGTGCCAGCAGCTTAACCGGACTAGGTCGGGCAGATACGCAGTATTTT. The chain is built from TRBV7-2 and TRBJ2-3, with TRBD2 matching 7 bases. Germline V CDR1 and CDR2: SGHTA, FQGNSA. There are 16 residues in the CDR3. V lost 2 bases to trimming and J lost 4 bases; unmatched junction nucleotides: 9.

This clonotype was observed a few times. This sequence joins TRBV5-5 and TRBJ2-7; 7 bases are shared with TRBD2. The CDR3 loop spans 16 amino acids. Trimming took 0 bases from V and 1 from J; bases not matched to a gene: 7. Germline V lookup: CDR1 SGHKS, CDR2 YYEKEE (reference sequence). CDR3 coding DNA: TGTGCCAGCAGCTTGGGTCCCCACGGGGGGTCCTACGAGCAGTACTTC. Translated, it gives CASSLGPHGGSYEQYF.

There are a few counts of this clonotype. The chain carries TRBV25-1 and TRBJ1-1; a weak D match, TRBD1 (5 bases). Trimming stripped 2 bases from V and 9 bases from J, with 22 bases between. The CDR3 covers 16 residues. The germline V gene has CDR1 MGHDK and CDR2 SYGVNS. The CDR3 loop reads CASSEGGPGPLLKAFF. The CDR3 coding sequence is TGTGCCAGCAGTGAAGGGGGACCGGGACCCCTCTTGAAAGCTTTCTTT.

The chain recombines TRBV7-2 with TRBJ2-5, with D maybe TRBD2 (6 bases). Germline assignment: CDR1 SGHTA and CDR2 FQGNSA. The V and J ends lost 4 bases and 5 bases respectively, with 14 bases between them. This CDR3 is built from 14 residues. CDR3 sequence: CASSSAGRRETQYF. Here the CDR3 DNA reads TGTGCCAGCAGCTCTGCGGGACGACGGGAGACCCAGTACTTC.

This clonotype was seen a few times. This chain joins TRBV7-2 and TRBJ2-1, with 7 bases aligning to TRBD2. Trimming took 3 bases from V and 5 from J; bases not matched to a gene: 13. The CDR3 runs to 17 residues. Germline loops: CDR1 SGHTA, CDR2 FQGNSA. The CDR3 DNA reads TGTGCCAGCAGCTTTGGGTTGGGCGGGGGACCCAACAATGAGCAGTTCTTC. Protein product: CASSFGLGGGPNNEQFF. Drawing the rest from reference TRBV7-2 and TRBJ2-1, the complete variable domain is GAGVSQSPSNKVTEKGKDVELRCDPISGHTALYWYRQSLGQGLEFLIYFQGNSAPDKSGLPSDRFSAERTGGSVSTLTIQRTQQEDSAVYLCASSFGLGGGPNNEQFFGPGTRLTVL.

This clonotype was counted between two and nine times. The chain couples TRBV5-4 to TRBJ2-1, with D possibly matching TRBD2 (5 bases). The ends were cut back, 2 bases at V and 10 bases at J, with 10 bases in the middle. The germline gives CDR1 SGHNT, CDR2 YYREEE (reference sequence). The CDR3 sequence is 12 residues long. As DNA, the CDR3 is TGTGCCAGCAGCTTAGGGAGCACCGAGCAGTTCTTC. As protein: CASSLGSTEQFF.

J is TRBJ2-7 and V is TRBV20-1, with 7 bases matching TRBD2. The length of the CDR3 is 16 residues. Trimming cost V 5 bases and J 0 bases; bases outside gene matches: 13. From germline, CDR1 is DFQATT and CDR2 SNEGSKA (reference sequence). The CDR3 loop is CSAWQRRGLSSYEQYF. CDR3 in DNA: TGCAGTGCTTGGCAACGGCGGGGGTTAAGCTCCTACGAGCAGTACTTC.

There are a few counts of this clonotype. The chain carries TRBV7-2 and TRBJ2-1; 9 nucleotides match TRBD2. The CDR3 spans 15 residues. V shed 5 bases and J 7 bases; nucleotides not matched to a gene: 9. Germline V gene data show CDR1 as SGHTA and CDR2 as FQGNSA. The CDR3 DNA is TGTGCCAGCAGCCCTAGGGCGGGAGGGGGAAATGAGCAGTTCTTC. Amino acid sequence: CASSPRAGGGNEQFF. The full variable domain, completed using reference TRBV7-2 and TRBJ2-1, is GAGVSQSPSNKVTEKGKDVELRCDPISGHTALYWYRQSLGQGLEFLIYFQGNSAPDKSGLPSDRFSAERTGGSVSTLTIQRTQQEDSAVYLCASSPRAGGGNEQFFGPGTRLTVL.

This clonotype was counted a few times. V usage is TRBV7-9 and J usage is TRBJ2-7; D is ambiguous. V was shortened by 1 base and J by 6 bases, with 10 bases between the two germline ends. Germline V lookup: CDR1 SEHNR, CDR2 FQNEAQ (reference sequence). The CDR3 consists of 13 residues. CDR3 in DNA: TGTGCCAGCAGCTTAGTTCCGGGCGGCGAGCAGTACTTC. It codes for CASSLVPGGEQYF. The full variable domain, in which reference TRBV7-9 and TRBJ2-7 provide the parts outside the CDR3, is DTGVSQNPRHKITKRGQNVTFRCDPISEHNRLYWYRQTLGQGPEFLTYFQNEAQLEKSRLLSDRFSAERPKGSFSTLEIQRTEQGDSAMYLCASSLVPGGEQYFGPGTRLTVT.

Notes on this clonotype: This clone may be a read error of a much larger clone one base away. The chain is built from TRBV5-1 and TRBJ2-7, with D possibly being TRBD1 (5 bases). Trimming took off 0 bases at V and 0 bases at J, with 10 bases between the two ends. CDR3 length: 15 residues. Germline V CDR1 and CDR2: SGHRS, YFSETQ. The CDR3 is CASSLVPGISYEQYF. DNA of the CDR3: TGCGCCAGCAGCTTGGTGCCAGGGATCTCCTACGAGCAGTACTTC.

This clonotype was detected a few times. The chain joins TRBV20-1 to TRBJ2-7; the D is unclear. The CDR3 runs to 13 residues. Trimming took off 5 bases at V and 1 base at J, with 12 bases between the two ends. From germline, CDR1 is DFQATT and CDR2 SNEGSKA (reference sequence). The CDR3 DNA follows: TGCAGTGCTGCCCCGGACGGATCCTACGAGCAGTACTTC. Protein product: CSAAPDGSYEQYF.

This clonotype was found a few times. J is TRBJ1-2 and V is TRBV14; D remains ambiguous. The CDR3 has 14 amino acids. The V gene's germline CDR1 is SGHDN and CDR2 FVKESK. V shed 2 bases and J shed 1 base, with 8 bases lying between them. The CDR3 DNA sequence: TGTGCCAGCAGCCAATTCCAGCATAACTATGGCTACACCTTC. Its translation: CASSQFQHNYGYTF.

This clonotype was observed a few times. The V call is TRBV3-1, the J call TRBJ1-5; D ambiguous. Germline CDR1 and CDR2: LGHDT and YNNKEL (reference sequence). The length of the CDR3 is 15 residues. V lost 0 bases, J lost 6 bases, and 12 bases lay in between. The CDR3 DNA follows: TGTGCCAGCAGCCAAGATCTGATATCGGGTCAGCCCCAGCATTTT. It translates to CASSQDLISGQPQHF.

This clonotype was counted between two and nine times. The CDR3 DNA sequence: TGTGCCAGCACCCGGGACCAGATAAGTGCCGGGGAGCTGTTTTTT. It yields the protein CASTRDQISAGELFF. The V gene is TRBV12-3 or TRBV12-4, the J gene TRBJ2-2, with D perhaps assigned TRBD1 or TRBD2 (5 bases each). The CDR3 loop spans 15 amino acids. V was trimmed by 7 bases and J by 6 bases, leaving 18 bases between them.

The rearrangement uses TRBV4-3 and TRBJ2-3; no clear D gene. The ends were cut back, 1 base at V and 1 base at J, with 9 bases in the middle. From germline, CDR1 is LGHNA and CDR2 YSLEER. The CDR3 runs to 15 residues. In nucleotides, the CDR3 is TGCGCCAGCAGCCAAGGACTCTCGGGCACAGATACGCAGTATTTT. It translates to CASSQGLSGTDTQYF.

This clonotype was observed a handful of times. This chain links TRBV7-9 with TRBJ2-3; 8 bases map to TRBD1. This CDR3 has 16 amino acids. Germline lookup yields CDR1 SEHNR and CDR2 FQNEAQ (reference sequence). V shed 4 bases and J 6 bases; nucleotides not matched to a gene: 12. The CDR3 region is CASSYADREEKDTQYF. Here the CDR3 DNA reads TGTGCCAGCAGCTACGCGGACAGGGAGGAGAAGGATACGCAGTATTTT.

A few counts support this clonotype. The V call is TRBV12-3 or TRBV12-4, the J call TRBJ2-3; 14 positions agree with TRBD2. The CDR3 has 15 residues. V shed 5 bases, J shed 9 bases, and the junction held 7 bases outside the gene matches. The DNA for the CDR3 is TGTGCCAGCAGTAGACTAGCGGGAGGGCCAGGAACGCAGTATTTT. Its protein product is CASSRLAGGPGTQYF.

The chain's CDR3 is CASSRQVLYEQYF. CDR3 sequence (DNA): TGTGCCAGCAGCCGACAGGTCCTCTACGAGCAGTACTTC. The genes are TRBV2 and TRBJ2-7, with a tentative D call TRBD1 (6 bases). CDR1 is SNHLY, CDR2 FYNNEI, per germline. This CDR3 is built from 13 residues. Trimming took 6 bases from V and 3 from J, leaving 12 bases between them.

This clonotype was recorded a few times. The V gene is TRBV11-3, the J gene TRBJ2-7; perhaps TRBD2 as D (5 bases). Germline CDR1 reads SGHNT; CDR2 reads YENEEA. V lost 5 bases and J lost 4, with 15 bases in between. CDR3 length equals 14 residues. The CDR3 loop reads CASSHPQRRYEQYF. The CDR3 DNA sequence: TGTGCCAGCAGCCATCCTCAGAGGAGGTACGAGCAGTACTTC.

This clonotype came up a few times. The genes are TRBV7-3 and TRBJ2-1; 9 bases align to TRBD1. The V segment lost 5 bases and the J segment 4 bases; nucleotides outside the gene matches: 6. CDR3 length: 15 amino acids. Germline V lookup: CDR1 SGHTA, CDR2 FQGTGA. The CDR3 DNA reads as TGTGCCAGCAGCCAGGGACAGGGACCTTACAATGAGCAGTTCTTC. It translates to CASSQGQGPYNEQFF.

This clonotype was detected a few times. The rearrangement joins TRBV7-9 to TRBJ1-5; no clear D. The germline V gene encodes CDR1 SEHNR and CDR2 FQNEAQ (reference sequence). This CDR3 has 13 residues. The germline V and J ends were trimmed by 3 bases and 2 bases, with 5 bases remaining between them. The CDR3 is CASSLDRNQPQHF. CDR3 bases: TGTGCCAGCAGCTTGGACCGCAATCAGCCCCAGCATTTT.

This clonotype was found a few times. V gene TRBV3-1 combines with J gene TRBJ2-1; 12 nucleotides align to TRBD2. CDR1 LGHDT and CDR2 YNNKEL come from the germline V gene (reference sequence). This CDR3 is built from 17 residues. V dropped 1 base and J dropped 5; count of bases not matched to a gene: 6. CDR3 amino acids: CASSQGLTSGGNNEQFF. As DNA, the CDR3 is TGTGCCAGCAGCCAAGGGTTAACTAGCGGGGGGAACAATGAGCAGTTCTTC.

CDR3 sequence (DNA): TGTGCCAGCAGGGCTAGCGGGAGTTCCTACAATGAGCAGTTCTTC. Its translation: CASRASGSSYNEQFF. The chain couples TRBV12-3 or TRBV12-4 to TRBJ2-1; the match to TRBD2 covers 10 bases. Unmatched junction bases numbered 3, after V lost 6 bases and J lost 1 base. The CDR3 has 15 amino acids.

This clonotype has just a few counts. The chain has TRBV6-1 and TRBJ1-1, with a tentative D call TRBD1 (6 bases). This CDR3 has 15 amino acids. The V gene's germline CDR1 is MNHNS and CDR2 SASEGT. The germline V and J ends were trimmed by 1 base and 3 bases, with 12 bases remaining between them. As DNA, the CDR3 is TGTGCCAGCAGTGAAGTTACAGGGACGTACACTGAAGCTTTCTTT. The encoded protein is CASSEVTGTYTEAFF.

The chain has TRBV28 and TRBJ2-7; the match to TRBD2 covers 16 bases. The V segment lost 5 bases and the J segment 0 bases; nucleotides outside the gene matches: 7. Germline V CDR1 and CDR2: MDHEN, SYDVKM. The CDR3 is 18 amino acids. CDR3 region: CASSPQGLAGGSSYEQYF. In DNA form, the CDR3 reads TGTGCCAGCAGTCCGCAGGGACTAGCGGGAGGGTCCTCCTACGAGCAGTACTTC.

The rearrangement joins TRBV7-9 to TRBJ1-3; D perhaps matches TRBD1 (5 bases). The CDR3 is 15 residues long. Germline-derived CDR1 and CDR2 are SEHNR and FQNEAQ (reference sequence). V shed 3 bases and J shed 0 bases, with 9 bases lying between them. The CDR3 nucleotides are TGTGCCAGCAGCTTTCGACAGAGCTCTGGAAACACCATATATTTT. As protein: CASSFRQSSGNTIYF.

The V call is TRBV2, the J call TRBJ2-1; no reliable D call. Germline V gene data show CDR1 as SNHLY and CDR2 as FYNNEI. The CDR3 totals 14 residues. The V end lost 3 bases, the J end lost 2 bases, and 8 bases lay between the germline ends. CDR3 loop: CASSENSPYNEQFF. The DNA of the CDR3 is TGTGCCAGCAGTGAGAACAGCCCCTACAATGAGCAGTTCTTC.

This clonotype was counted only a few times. The CDR3, as DNA: TGTGCCAGCAGCTTAAAGAGCTACGCTCAGAACACCGGGGAGCTGTTTTTT. It encodes CASSLKSYAQNTGELFF. This sequence joins TRBV7-3 and TRBJ2-2; D remains ambiguous. V gave up 1 base and J gave up 1 base, with 13 bases separating them. This CDR3 is built from 17 residues. Looked up from germline, CDR1 is SGHTA and CDR2 is FQGTGA.